These 16 T cell receptor beta chains share one sample of origin, sequenced in a study of blood T cells in healthy people across ages. Primers used in a second PCR of about 7 to 12 cycles were a sample-barcoded 5' primer and a J-beta primer mix. TCRdb processed the 5' RACE reads anew with MiXCR; each CDR3 protein has one entry. The table records hundreds of thousands of distinct CDR3 sequences, 40% to 50% of them present only once. Specimen: blood. The receptors were gathered from a man aged 60-69 years in good health.

There are a few counts of this clonotype. J is TRBJ1-4 and V is TRBV6-5, with a tentative D call TRBD1 (6 bases). V was trimmed by 2 bases and J by 5 bases, leaving 12 bases between them. This CDR3 has 15 amino acids. Germline values: CDR1 MNHEY, CDR2 SVGAGI. In DNA, the CDR3 is TGTGCCAGCAGTTACGTGGAGGGACAAAATGAAAAACTGTTTTTT. Its translation: CASSYVEGQNEKLFF.

This CDR3 reads CASSLDGDNEQFF. CDR3 bases: TGTGCCAGCAGTTTAGATGGCGACAATGAGCAGTTCTTC. This sequence joins TRBV28 and TRBJ2-1; no firm D call. The CDR3 has 13 residues. V lost 2 bases and J 5 bases, leaving 7 bases between the germline ends. Germline V CDR1 and CDR2: MDHEN, SYDVKM.

For this clonotype: One base away lies a much larger clone, so this may be a sequencing read error. J is TRBJ2-1 and V is TRBV12-3 or TRBV12-4; D gene uncertain. CDR3 size: 14 residues. The CDR3 spells CASSFKSDGNERFF. The CDR3 nucleotides read TGTGCCAGCAGTTTCAAGTCGGACGGTAATGAGCGGTTCTTC.

In its sample, this clonotype was seen once. J is TRBJ2-4 and V is TRBV12-3 or TRBV12-4, with TRBD1 matching 9 bases. V lost 0 bases and J lost 13; bases outside the gene matches: 7. CDR3 length: 14 amino acids. The CDR3 nucleotides are TGTGCCAGCAGTTTAGCCGGACAGGGGATCGGGCAGTACTTC. Translation gives CASSLAGQGIGQYF.

This sequence joins TRBV7-2 and TRBJ2-1; perhaps TRBD2 as D (5 bases). CDR1 SGHTA and CDR2 FQGNSA come from the germline V gene. The CDR3 consists of 15 residues. Trimming stripped 5 bases from V and 7 bases from J, with 18 bases between. CDR3 loop: CASSPQRGRLNEQFF. The CDR3 DNA reads TGTGCCAGCAGCCCCCAGCGTGGGAGATTGAATGAGCAGTTCTTC.

The gene calls are TRBV20-1 and TRBJ2-3; D might be TRBD2 (6 bases). V was pared by 1 base and J by 3 bases, with 11 bases between. Germline CDR1 reads DFQATT; CDR2 reads SNEGSKA (reference sequence). The CDR3 is 14 amino acids. The CDR3 DNA is TGCAGTGCTAGAGCGGAGCGGGTGACAGATACGCAGTATTTT. Its translation: CSARAERVTDTQYF.

This clonotype appeared a few times. The J gene is TRBJ2-5, the V gene TRBV20-1; D is unclear. Germline V gene sequence: CDR1 DFQATT, CDR2 SNEGSKA (reference sequence). The CDR3 spans 12 residues. Trimming shortened V by 6 bases and J by 5 bases, and 13 bases separated the two germline ends. The CDR3 DNA reads as TGCAGTGCCCTAGATGATCGGGAGACCCAGTACTTC. Translated, it gives CSALDDRETQYF.

This clonotype was detected only a few times. The chain recombines TRBV2 with TRBJ1-1; possible D gene TRBD1, 6 bases. This CDR3 is built from 13 residues. The V end lost 9 bases, the J end lost 7 bases, and 18 bases lay between the germline ends. Germline assignment: CDR1 SNHLY and CDR2 FYNNEI. CDR3 protein: CARGGGRRSEAFF. The CDR3 coding sequence is TGTGCCAGGGGCGGGGGCCGGCGTAGTGAAGCTTTCTTT.

The genes are TRBV30 and TRBJ2-7, with 8 bases that match TRBD1. The CDR3 extends over 13 amino acids. V dropped 2 bases and J dropped 3; count of bases not matched to a gene: 3. Germline CDR1 is GTSNPN and CDR2 is SVGIG (reference sequence). CDR3 region: CAWSTGQGYEQYF. The CDR3 bases are TGTGCCTGGAGTACCGGACAGGGCTACGAGCAGTACTTC.

This clonotype was picked up a small number of times. The gene calls are TRBV4-1 and TRBJ2-1; 7 bases are a match to TRBD2. The J segment lost 1 base and the V segment lost 5 bases, leaving 5 bases of the junction unmatched. CDR3 length: 15 residues. Per the germline V gene, CDR1 is MGHRA and CDR2 is YSYEKL. The CDR3 region has the DNA TGCGCCAGCAGCAAGGGCGGGGGTTCCTACAATGAGCAGTTCTTC. It is translated as CASSKGGGSYNEQFF.

The V gene is TRBV5-5, the J gene TRBJ2-7; 10 bases match TRBD1. The ends lost 5 bases at V and 7 bases at J; junction bases unmatched: 18. The CDR3 has 17 amino acids. Germline V lookup: CDR1 SGHKS, CDR2 YYEKEE (reference sequence). The CDR3 sequence is CASSQLPGTGAYNEQYF. The CDR3 bases are TGTGCCAGCAGTCAATTACCAGGGACAGGGGCCTACAATGAGCAGTACTTC. The variable domain in full, completed from reference TRBV5-5 and TRBJ2-7, reads DAGVTQSPTHLIKTRGQQVTLRCSPISGHKSVSWYQQVLGQGPQFIFQYYEKEERGRGNFPDRFSARQFPNYSSELNVNALLLGDSALYLCASSQLPGTGAYNEQYFGPGTRLTVT.

This clonotype was seen a handful of times. This rearrangement joins TRBV6-2 or TRBV6-3 to TRBJ2-7; D not certain. From germline, CDR1 is MNHEY and CDR2 SVGEGT. V was pared by 6 bases and J by 5 bases, with 11 bases between. The CDR3 is made up of 12 amino acids. This CDR3 reads CASSDETHEQYF. The CDR3 bases are TGTGCCAGCAGCGACGAAACCCACGAGCAGTACTTC.

The chain combines TRBV20-1 with TRBJ2-1, with 9 bases identical to TRBD2. The J call may not be correct, given that the DNA end is closer to TRBJ2-7. The CDR3 loop spans 15 amino acids. The germline V gene encodes CDR1 DFQATT and CDR2 SNEGSKA (reference sequence). CDR3 DNA sequence: TGCAGTGCTAGAAGTCCGGGTAGCGGGGGCAATGAGCAGTACTTC. It is translated as CSARSPGSGGNEQYF.

This clonotype showed up many times. The V call is TRBV18, the J call TRBJ2-1; no clear D. The germline gives CDR1 KGHSH, CDR2 LQKENI. The V end lost 8 bases, the J end lost 4 bases, and 9 bases lay between the germline ends. The CDR3 loop spans 12 amino acids. CDR3 sequence (DNA): TGTGCCAGCAGTCCTGGGTACAATGAGCAGTTCTTC. Translating it yields CASSPGYNEQFF.

This clonotype showed up just a few times. This sequence joins TRBV3-1 and TRBJ2-3; 7 nucleotides align to TRBD2. CDR3 length: 12 residues. V trimming: 1 base; J trimming: 9 bases; junction bases outside the gene matches: 1. Germline CDR1 is LGHDT and CDR2 is YNNKEL (reference sequence). The CDR3 DNA is TGTGCCAGCAGCCAAGCGGGACTAACGCAGTATTTT. This sequence encodes CASSQAGLTQYF.

This clonotype was counted only a few times. This chain links TRBV6-2 or TRBV6-3 with TRBJ1-2; D gene uncertain. Trimming shortened V by 0 bases and J by 0 bases, and 8 bases separated the two germline ends. In germline, CDR1 is MNHEY, CDR2 SVGEGT. This CDR3 comprises 15 residues. The DNA of the CDR3 is TGTGCCAGCAGTTACTCGTGGAGAGCTAACTATGGCTACACCTTC. It translates to CASSYSWRANYGYTF.